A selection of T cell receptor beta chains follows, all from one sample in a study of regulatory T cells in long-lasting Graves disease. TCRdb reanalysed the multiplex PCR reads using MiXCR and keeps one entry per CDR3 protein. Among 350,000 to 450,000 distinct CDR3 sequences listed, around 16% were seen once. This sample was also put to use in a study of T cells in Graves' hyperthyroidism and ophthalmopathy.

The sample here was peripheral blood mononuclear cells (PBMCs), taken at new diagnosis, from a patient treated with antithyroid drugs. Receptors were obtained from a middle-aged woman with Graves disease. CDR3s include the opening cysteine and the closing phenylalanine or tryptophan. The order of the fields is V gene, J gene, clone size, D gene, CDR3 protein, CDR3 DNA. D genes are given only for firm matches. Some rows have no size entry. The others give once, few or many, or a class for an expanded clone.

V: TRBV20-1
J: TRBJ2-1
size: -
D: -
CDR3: CSARPGPPDNEQFF
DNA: TGCAGTGCTAGACCCGGGCCCCCTGACAATGAGCAGTTCTTC

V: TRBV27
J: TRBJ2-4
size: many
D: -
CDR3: CASSLLGAGAKNIQYF
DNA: TGTGCCAGCAGTTTACTAGGGGCAGGGGCCAAAAACATTCAGTACTTC

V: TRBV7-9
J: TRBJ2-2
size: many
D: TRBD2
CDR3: CASSLWALAENTGELFF
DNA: TGTGCCAGCAGCTTATGGGCACTAGCGGAGAACACCGGGGAGCTGTTTTTT

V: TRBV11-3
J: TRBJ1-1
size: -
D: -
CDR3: CASSLTIGTEAFF
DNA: TGTGCCAGCAGCTTAACAATAGGGACTGAAGCTTTCTTT

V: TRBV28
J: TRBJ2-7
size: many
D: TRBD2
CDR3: CASNGIPSGSYEQYF
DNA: TGTGCCAGCAATGGGATCCCTAGCGGATCCTACGAGCAGTACTTC

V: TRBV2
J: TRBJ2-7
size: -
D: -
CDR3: CASSEGPNEQYF
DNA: TGTGCCAGCAGTGAAGGGCCGAACGAGCAGTACTTC

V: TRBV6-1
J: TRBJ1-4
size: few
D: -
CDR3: CASSEALGTTNEKLFF
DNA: TGTGCCAGCAGTGAAGCGCTCGGGACAACTAATGAAAAACTGTTTTTT

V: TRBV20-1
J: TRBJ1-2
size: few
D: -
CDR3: CSARDELNYGYTF
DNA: TGCAGTGCTAGAGATGAGCTTAACTATGGCTACACCTTC

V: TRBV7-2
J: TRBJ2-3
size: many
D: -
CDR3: CASSSRGMSTDTQYF
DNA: TGTGCCAGCAGCTCCAGGGGAATGAGCACAGATACGCAGTATTTT

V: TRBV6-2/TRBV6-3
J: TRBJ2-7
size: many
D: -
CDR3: CASSLDGYSYEQYF
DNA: TGTGCCAGCAGCTTAGATGGGTACTCCTACGAGCAGTACTTC

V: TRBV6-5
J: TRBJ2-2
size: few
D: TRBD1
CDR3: CASSLRGRPPGELFF
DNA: TGTGCCAGCAGTTTGAGGGGGCGACCCCCCGGGGAGCTGTTTTTT

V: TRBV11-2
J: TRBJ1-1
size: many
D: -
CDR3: CASSLDLTGTNTEAFF
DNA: TGTGCCAGCAGCTTAGACCTGACGGGGACCAACACTGAAGCTTTCTTT

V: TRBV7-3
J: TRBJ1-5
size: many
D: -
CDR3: CASSLGLGRPQHF
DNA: TGTGCCAGCAGCTTAGGGTTGGGGAGGCCCCAGCATTTT